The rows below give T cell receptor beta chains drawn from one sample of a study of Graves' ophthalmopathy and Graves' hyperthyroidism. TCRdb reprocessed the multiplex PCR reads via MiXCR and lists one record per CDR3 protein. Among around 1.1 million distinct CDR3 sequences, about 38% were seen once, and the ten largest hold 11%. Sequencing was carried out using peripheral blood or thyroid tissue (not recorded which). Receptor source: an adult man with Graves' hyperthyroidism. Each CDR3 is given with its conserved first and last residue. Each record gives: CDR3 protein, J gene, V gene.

CDR3: CASSYPSGTGGFYEQYF; J: TRBJ2-7; V: TRBV6-2/TRBV6-3
CDR3: CSVDGGQGPTGAFF; J: TRBJ1-1; V: TRBV29-1
CDR3: CASSRDGGYGYTF; J: TRBJ1-2; V: TRBV28
CDR3: CASSVGPTGMGNEQYF; J: TRBJ2-7; V: TRBV7-9
CDR3: CASSLELSYGYTF; J: TRBJ1-2; V: TRBV7-2
CDR3: CATSREGRGTGDTF; J: TRBJ1-2; V: TRBV15
CDR3: CASSLPQGERGSPLHF; J: TRBJ1-6; V: TRBV6-5
CDR3: CASKAGWNSPLHF; J: TRBJ1-6; V: TRBV6-2/TRBV6-3
CDR3: CASSARAHTGELFF; J: TRBJ2-2; V: TRBV2
CDR3: CASSLDAGGNSPLHF; J: TRBJ1-6; V: TRBV7-9
CDR3: CASSLSTGVVYF; J: TRBJ2-7; V: TRBV12-3/TRBV12-4
CDR3: CASSYGLGRAHGYTF; J: TRBJ1-2; V: TRBV5-1
CDR3: CASSLEWAGESYEQYF; J: TRBJ2-7; V: TRBV5-5
CDR3: CATSKTGSLFF; J: TRBJ1-4; V: TRBV15
CDR3: CSAREGQLNSPLHF; J: TRBJ1-6; V: TRBV20-1
CDR3: CASSLPWLNTEAFF; J: TRBJ1-1; V: TRBV11-1
CDR3: CASSELAGETQYF; J: TRBJ2-5; V: TRBV25-1
CDR3: CASSLSAASYEQYF; J: TRBJ2-7; V: TRBV7-3
CDR3: CSASPRTGLRSSYEQYF; J: TRBJ2-7; V: TRBV20-1
CDR3: CASSGASQISNQPQHF; J: TRBJ1-5; V: TRBV2
CDR3: CASSLGDRDVQPLHF; J: TRBJ1-6; V: TRBV11-2
CDR3: CASSQDLVRRGSTGELFF; J: TRBJ2-2; V: TRBV4-3
CDR3: CASSQGYDYNSPLHF; J: TRBJ1-6; V: TRBV4-3
CDR3: CASSPSWTVRMIGSYEQYF; J: TRBJ2-7; V: TRBV5-5
CDR3: CASSLEAGVTEAFF; J: TRBJ1-1; V: TRBV7-3
CDR3: CASSLMGAETQYF; J: TRBJ2-5; V: TRBV12-3/TRBV12-4
CDR3: CASSLLGATGWGYTF; J: NA; V: TRBV7-6
CDR3: CASTRIGGSGETQYF; J: TRBJ2-5; V: TRBV7-8
CDR3: CAISDWTGNGELFF; J: TRBJ2-2; V: TRBV10-3
CDR3: CASSHLGEQYF; J: TRBJ2-7; V: TRBV11-2
CDR3: CAWRQQANQPQHF; J: TRBJ1-5; V: TRBV30
CDR3: CAISDGGKIFDKDEQYF; J: TRBJ2-7; V: TRBV10-3
CDR3: CASSYQGSYGYTF; J: TRBJ1-2; V: TRBV25-1
CDR3: CASTQENQETQYF; J: TRBJ2-5; V: TRBV7-9
CDR3: CASSLGPIDRARFNQPQHF; J: TRBJ1-5; V: TRBV5-1
CDR3: CASSELTWYNSPLHF; J: TRBJ1-6; V: TRBV25-1
CDR3: CASSVSTEAFF; J: TRBJ1-1; V: TRBV2
CDR3: CASRRTGSQETQYF; J: TRBJ2-5; V: TRBV6-6
CDR3: CTSSGSGGHHEQYF; J: TRBJ2-7; V: TRBV9
CDR3: CASSEGGSGTDTQYF; J: TRBJ2-3; V: TRBV2
CDR3: CSSPTGTSSEQYF; J: TRBJ2-7; V: TRBV20-1
CDR3: CSVAFRAGDRYEQYF; J: TRBJ2-7; V: TRBV29-1
CDR3: CASSQVQGLAGDVGGLFF; J: TRBJ2-2; V: TRBV4-3
CDR3: CASSKRPDRDGLRNQPQHF; J: TRBJ1-5; V: TRBV19
CDR3: CASSLAASGKLFF; J: TRBJ1-4; V: TRBV12-3/TRBV12-4
CDR3: CASIDYRYEQYF; J: TRBJ2-7; V: TRBV25-1
CDR3: CASTLKETQYF; J: TRBJ2-5; V: TRBV5-1
CDR3: CSVDRVGYGQYF; J: TRBJ2-7; V: TRBV29-1
CDR3: CASTFDRGTYGYTF; J: TRBJ1-2; V: TRBV6-5
CDR3: CATSVEDWLGSPLHF; J: TRBJ1-6; V: TRBV25-1
CDR3: CASNDGLAPITNEQYF; J: TRBJ2-7; V: TRBV2
CDR3: CASSPDRGYNSPLHF; J: TRBJ1-6; V: TRBV11-2